This T cell receptor beta chain comes out of a study of shared clonotypes between healthy human individuals. CDR3 size: 13 residues. Per the germline V gene, CDR1 is GTSNPN and CDR2 is SVGIG (reference sequence). V gave up 4 bases and J gave up 8 bases, with 17 bases separating them. Genomic DNA from unsorted samples was obtained from approximately 96 million PBMCs (per sample). The table came from immunoSEQ multiplex PCR; TCRdb's copy has only in-frame clones and leaves some out. This table has a few hundred thousand clones, around 81% appearing once. This sequence was found in a woman in her forties in good health. Some clones in this sample may be carry-over from other donors' samples. Sequencing input: PBMCs. The V call is TRBV30, the J call TRBJ1-1, with D possibly being TRBD1 (5 bases). The CDR3 DNA reads as TGTGCCTGGAACCCCACGGGGGTGGGGGAAGCTTTCTTT. Translated: CAWNPTGVGEAFF.